This T cell receptor beta chain was captured by sequencing in a study of T cells after yellow fever vaccination (dated 2019 in TCRdb). About the study as a whole: The SMART-Seq v4 Ultra Low Input RNA kit was used to prepare libraries from fractions with low cell numbers. To follow T-cell clones before and after both primary and booster YFV17D yellow fever vaccination, bulk TCR alpha and beta repertoires underwent longitudinal sequencing. Two healthy male donors, one aged 18 to 30 and one aged 30 to 39 years, were included in the cohort. Blood was collected at multiple timepoints before and after primary and secondary immunization, and bulk PBMC replicates and cell subsets were isolated.

General findings and caveats noted by the study authors: Compared with the primary T-cell response, the secondary T-cell response was weaker but faster, peaking on day 5 rather than day 15. FACS-sorted repertoires could contain abundant contaminating clonotypes from the bulk population, so computational filtering was required. Because only a couple of donors were included in the study, the extent to which the findings can be generalized is limited. After the booster, most of the clones that had expanded following primary vaccination were detected again (roughly 97% of CD4 and more than 85% of CD8), which suggests that memory was broadly maintained. A small share of clonotypes was detected in both CD4 and CD8 compartments, with the overlap likely arising from convergent recombination.

Based on the germline V gene, the CDR1 and CDR2 sequences are SGHVS and FQNEAQ. Trimming accounts for 2 bases at V and 6 bases at J, while the number of junction bases matched to no gene is 21. Including the terminal cysteine and phenylalanine, the CDR3 comprises 20 residues. Just CDR3 DNA is preserved here, 60 bases in frame from base 1. The treatment or condition label on this specimen signifies: live attenuated yellow fever vaccine strain. A standard Ficoll-Paque protocol was used to isolate PBMCs from peripheral blood. Dynabeads CD4 and CD8 positive selection kits were used to isolate the CD4 and CD8 T-cell fractions. RNA was extracted with TriZol from bulk PBMCs, CD4 and CD8 fractions, and dextramer-positive and dextramer-negative fractions. Of note for this clonotype: It lacks a known antigen. Within one base of it there is no much larger clone, and no base qualities were kept.

Sequencing was carried out with an Illumina NovaSeq 6000. Synthesis of TCR cDNA relied on 5'RACE template switching, a step that introduced a universal primer site along with unique molecular identifiers. cDNA synthesis was primed from both the TCR alpha and TCR beta constant segments. Two PCR steps were used to amplify libraries, with sample barcodes and sequencing adapters being added in the second step. Sequencing of the libraries was done on either Illumina HiSeq 2500 (2x100 bp) or NovaSeq (2x150 bp). Concerning the study's data processing: MIGEC was used to demultiplex reads and collapse the reads into UMI consensus sequences, and MiXCR was used for V(D)J alignment. Using edgeR on replicate PBMC samples, clonotypes were called vaccine-responding if FDR was below 0.01 and the log2 fold change was above 5 up to day 15. Each bulk clonotype received a CD4 or CD8 identity based on whether the sequenced CD4 or CD8 repertoire contained that clonotype at higher abundance. TCRdb reran the public reads through fastp at Q25 and MiXCR, keeping productive beta chains. One record per CDR3 amino acid sequence lists the most common genes and DNA. TCRdb's processing, not the authors' own work, is the source of the V and J calls. In all, the sample holds more than 95,000 distinct CDR3 sequences, and roughly 8.2% of those were seen once. The ten largest make up almost 40% of the sample.

This sample comprised CD8+ T cells sorted from PBMCs, obtained on the day of the yellow fever booster vaccination. This receptor was obtained from a man aged 18 to 29 who received the YFV17D yellow fever vaccine. The V gene is TRBV7-8 and the J gene is TRBJ1-1, and 10 junction bases match TRBD1. The DNA sequence is given as TGTGCCAGCAGCTTAACGGACAGGGGGGCAGGGTGGGACCGCGGCTCTGAAGCTTTCTTT. It encodes CASSLTDRGAGWDRGSEAFF.